This T cell receptor beta chain was found in a study of T-cell reconstitution after alpha-beta-depleted transplantation in children. Details on this clonotype: Its antigen remains unknown.

For TCRbeta, the library was prepared with unique molecular identifiers. TCRdb itself ran the PCR reads through MiXCR, one entry per CDR3 protein. In the table there are about a million distinct CDR3 sequences, about 30% of which are singletons. This CDR3 has 16 amino acids. Germline V gene lookup returns CDR1 LGHDT and CDR2 YNNKEL (reference sequence). V lost 6 bases, J lost 0 bases, and 10 bases stayed unmatched. Study-wide results and limits: Approximately two months post-transplant, alpha-beta T cells reportedly originated from several hundred expanded graft clones. Certain patients had high TCRbeta diversity at day 60, and it came from recipient T cells and thymic progenitors that survived. From newly produced T cells came most of the T-cell counts and diversity one year after transplant.

This sequence originates from a boy under three years old who had a stem cell transplant for SCID, so the T cells may come from the graft donor. Material: PBMCs, mostly from graft donor cells, obtained 360 days after TCRalphabeta/CD19-depleted stem cell transplant. V usage is TRBV3-1 and J usage is TRBJ2-7; the match to TRBD1 covers 8 bases. CDR3 loop: CASRPSKGQASYEQYF. The CDR3 DNA sequence: TGTGCCAGCAGGCCATCTAAGGGACAGGCCTCCTACGAGCAGTACTTC.